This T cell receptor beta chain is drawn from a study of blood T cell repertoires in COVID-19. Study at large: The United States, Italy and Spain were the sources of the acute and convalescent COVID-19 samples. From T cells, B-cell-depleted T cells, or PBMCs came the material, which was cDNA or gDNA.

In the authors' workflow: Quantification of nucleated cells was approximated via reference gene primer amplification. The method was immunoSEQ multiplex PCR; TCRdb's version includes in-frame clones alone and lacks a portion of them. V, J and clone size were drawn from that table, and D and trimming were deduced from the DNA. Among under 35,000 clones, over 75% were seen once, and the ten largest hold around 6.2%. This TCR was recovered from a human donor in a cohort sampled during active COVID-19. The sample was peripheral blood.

The CDR3: CSVEGGPGHLSYEQYF. The CDR3 DNA reads as TGCAGCGTTGAAGGCGGTCCGGGACACCTCTCCTACGAGCAGTACTTC. V gene TRBV29-1 combines with J gene TRBJ2-7; possible D gene TRBD1, 6 bases. The length of the CDR3 is 16 residues. Deletions cut 1 base from V and 0 bases from J, with 16 bases between. Germline V gene lookup returns CDR1 SQVTM and CDR2 ANQGSEA.